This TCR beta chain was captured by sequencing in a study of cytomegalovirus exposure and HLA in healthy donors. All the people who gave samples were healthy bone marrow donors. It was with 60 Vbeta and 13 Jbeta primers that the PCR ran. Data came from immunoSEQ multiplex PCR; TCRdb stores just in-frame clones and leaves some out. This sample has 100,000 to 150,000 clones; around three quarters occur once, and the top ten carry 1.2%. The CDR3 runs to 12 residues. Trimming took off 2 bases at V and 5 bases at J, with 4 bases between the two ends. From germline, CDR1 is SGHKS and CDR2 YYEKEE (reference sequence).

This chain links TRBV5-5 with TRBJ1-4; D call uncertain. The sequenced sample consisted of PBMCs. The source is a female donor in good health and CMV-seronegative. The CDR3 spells CASSFLNEKLFF. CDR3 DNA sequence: TGTGCCAGCAGCTTCCTGAATGAAAAACTGTTTTTT.